Following are 5 T cell receptor beta chains from one sample sequenced in a study of CXCR3-negative and CXCR3-positive naive CD8 T cells. General study points: CXCR3-positive naive cells had TRB CDR3s that were more hydrophobic than CXCR3-negative naive cells had.

No antigen has been assigned to these receptors. Through 5' RACE with UMI labels, the TRB cDNA libraries were prepared. Following a re-call of the 5' RACE reads, TCRdb has one entry per CDR3 protein and lacks DNA. The repertoire table contains about 110,000 distinct CDR3 sequences. Specimen: naive CXCR3+ CD8+ T cells from blood. The subset denotes: CD45RO-CCR7+CD27+CD95- naive CD8+ T cells expressing CXCR3 (TNR3+). The receptors derive from a human donor in good health. Some clones in this sample may be carry-over from other donors' samples.

The rearrangement uses TRBV7-9 and TRBJ1-4. Germline loops: CDR1 SEHNR, CDR2 FQNEAQ (reference sequence). The CDR3 is made up of 14 amino acids. The CDR3 sequence: CASSSPDSSEKLFF. Full variable domain (missing parts from reference TRBV7-9 and TRBJ1-4): DTGVSQNPRHKITKRGQNVTFRCDPISEHNRLYWYRQTLGQGPEFLTYFQNEAQLEKSRLLSDRFSAERPKGSFSTLEIQRTEQGDSAMYLCASSSPDSSEKLFFGSGTQLSVL.

The rearrangement uses TRBV4-3 and TRBJ1-2. The CDR3 has 15 residues. Germline V lookup: CDR1 LGHNA, CDR2 YSLEER. The CDR3 is CASSQDLGTATLDTF.

CDR3 loop: CASSGINYEQYF. The chain carries TRBV7-2 and TRBJ2-7. Germline V gene data show CDR1 as SGHTA and CDR2 as FQGNSA. The CDR3 has 12 amino acids. Together with reference TRBV7-2 and TRBJ2-7, the CDR3 gives the full variable domain: GAGVSQSPSNKVTEKGKDVELRCDPISGHTALYWYRQSLGQGLEFLIYFQGNSAPDKSGLPSDRFSAERTGGSVSTLTIQRTQQEDSAVYLCASSGINYEQYFGPGTRLTVT.

The gene calls are TRBV20-1 and TRBJ1-2. Germline CDR1 DFQATT, CDR2 SNEGSKA (reference sequence). The CDR3 spans 11 residues. This CDR3 is CSARDNYGYTF.

V is TRBV20-1 and J is TRBJ1-3; as DNA is missing, the TRBD1 call by TCRdb cannot be tested. Germline lookup yields CDR1 DFQATT and CDR2 SNEGSKA (reference sequence). CDR3 length: 17 amino acids. CDR3 protein: CSARAPFLSLSGNTIYF.